Shown below are 20 T cell receptor beta chains from a single sample sequenced in a study of blood T cell repertoires in COVID-19. The assay was immunoSEQ multiplex PCR, and TCRdb's table has in-frame clones only and misses some. The sample lists fewer than 65,000 clones, more than 75% occurring once. The material sequenced was peripheral blood. These receptors all stem from a man in his fifties or sixties with acute or convalescent COVID-19.

This sequence joins TRBV29-1 and TRBJ1-1; D possibly corresponds to TRBD1 (5 bases). The CDR3 loop spans 11 amino acids. CDR1 is SQVTM and CDR2 is ANQGSEA in the germline V gene. Deletions cut 6 bases from V and 1 base from J, with 6 bases between. CDR3: CSVQGNTEAFF. The CDR3, as DNA: TGCAGCGTCCAGGGGAACACTGAAGCTTTCTTT.

On this clone itself: This CDR3 is also generated by other DNA sequences in the sample. This sequence joins TRBV3-1 (or the pseudogene TRBV3-2) and TRBJ1-1; 8 nucleotides agree with TRBD1. V was clipped by 4 bases and J by 5 bases; unmatched bases: 6. Germline V gene sequence: CDR1 LGHDT, CDR2 YNNKEL (reference sequence). The CDR3 covers 14 residues. CDR3 in amino acids: CASSLGQGRTEAFF. The CDR3, as DNA: TGTGCCAGCAGCCTCGGACAGGGTAGGACTGAAGCTTTCTTT.

This clone was detected only a few times. This chain connects TRBV27 to TRBJ1-6, with D perhaps matching TRBD1 (6 bases). This CDR3 contains 14 residues. CDR1 is MNHEY, CDR2 SMNVEV, per germline (reference sequence). V was trimmed by 6 bases and J by 0 bases, leaving 6 bases between them. The CDR3 protein is CASRGASYNSPLHF. The CDR3, as DNA: TGTGCCAGCAGGGGGGCCTCCTATAATTCACCCCTCCACTTT.

In its sample, this clone was seen once. The J gene is TRBJ1-1, the V gene TRBV7-8; 10 bases are shared with TRBD1. The germline CDR1 and CDR2 sequences are SGHVS and FQNEAQ. The CDR3 covers 13 residues. V lost 6 bases, J lost 7 bases, and 5 bases stayed unmatched. The CDR3 is CASSQDRGSEAFF. The CDR3 nucleotides are TGTGCCAGCAGTCAGGACAGGGGGAGTGAAGCTTTCTTT.

The V and J genes are TRBV2 and TRBJ1-5; possibly TRBD1 for D (6 bases). This CDR3 has 14 residues. Germline lookup yields CDR1 SNHLY and CDR2 FYNNEI. The V and J ends lost 11 bases and 4 bases respectively, with 18 bases between them. CDR3 sequence (DNA): TGTGCCTCAACCCCGGGACAAATAAATCAGCCCCAGCATTTT. The encoded protein is CASTPGQINQPQHF. Full variable domain (remainder filled in from reference TRBV2 and TRBJ1-5): EPEVTQTPSHQVTQMGQEVILRCVPISNHLYFYWYRQILGQKVEFLVSFYNNEISEKSEIFDDQFSVERPDGSNFTLKIRSTKLEDSAMYFCASTPGQINQPQHFGDGTRLSIL.

The chain combines TRBV29-1 with TRBJ1-2; 7 bases line up with TRBD1. The germline V gene encodes CDR1 SQVTM and CDR2 ANQGSEA. This CDR3 region has 14 residues. V trimming: 5 bases; J trimming: 0 bases; junction bases outside the gene matches: 6. The CDR3 reads CSVTTGTANYGYTF. The CDR3 region has the DNA TGCAGCGTTACAACCGGGACAGCTAACTATGGCTACACCTTC.

V usage is TRBV28 and J usage is TRBJ1-2; unclear D gene. The CDR3 spans 15 residues. The germline V gene has CDR1 MDHEN and CDR2 SYDVKM. The V gene lost 9 bases and the J gene lost 0 bases, with 17 bases spanning the gap. CDR3 sequence reads: CASSQWLVSNYGYTF. The CDR3 region has the DNA TGTGCCAGTTCTCAGTGGTTGGTTTCTAACTATGGCTACACCTTC.

This chain uses TRBV7-3 with TRBJ2-6; a possible D gene is TRBD2 (6 bases). Germline CDR1 is SGHTA and CDR2 is FQGTGA. Trimming removed 6 bases from V and 1 base from J, with 16 bases in between. The length of the CDR3 is 17 residues. CDR3 bases: TGTGCCAGCAGTTATATTGGAGGGACTTCTGGGGCCAACGTCCTGACTTTC. Residues: CASSYIGGTSGANVLTF.

This chain uses TRBV11-2 with TRBJ1-3, with TRBD1 identical over 10 bases. With 3 bases clipped from V and 1 base from J, the junction kept 6 bases outside the gene matches. Germline CDR1 SGHAT, CDR2 FQNNGV. This CDR3 is 17 amino acids long. The DNA for the CDR3 is TGTGCCAGCAGCTTGACAGGGGGCTTGTTTTCTGGAAACACCATATATTTT. This encodes CASSLTGGLFSGNTIYF.

This chain links TRBV7-9 with TRBJ2-3, with D tentatively TRBD1 (5 bases). Trimming stripped 5 bases from V and 1 base from J, with 10 bases between. Germline assignment: CDR1 SEHNR and CDR2 FQNEAQ (reference sequence). The CDR3 is 14 amino acids. The CDR3 nucleotides read TGTGCCAGCAGCAGAGAAGGGGGCACAGATACGCAGTATTTT. Residues: CASSREGGTDTQYF.

This clone was found once. The chain joins TRBV9 to TRBJ2-5; D unclear. V dropped 3 bases and J dropped 1 base, with 10 bases sitting between them. Germline values: CDR1 SGDLS, CDR2 YYNGEE. The CDR3 contains 14 residues. CDR3 region: CASSGPGSQETQYF. The DNA of the CDR3 is TGTGCCAGCAGCGGCCCGGGTTCCCAAGAGACCCAGTACTTC.

CDR3 region: CASSPGGTGGHEQFF. Here the CDR3 DNA reads TGTGCCAGCAGCCCGGGCGGGACAGGGGGTCATGAGCAGTTCTTC. This chain links TRBV7-8 with TRBJ2-1; 11 bases are a match to TRBD1. Per the germline V gene, CDR1 is SGHVS and CDR2 is FQNEAQ. V was clipped by 5 bases and J by 8 bases; unmatched bases: 8. The CDR3 runs 15 residues.

This chain uses TRBV27 with TRBJ2-1; 8 positions agree with TRBD1. The CDR3 runs to 12 residues. V lost 8 bases, J lost 4 bases, and 1 base stayed unmatched. Germline V gene data show CDR1 as MNHEY and CDR2 as SMNVEV (reference sequence). CDR3 coding DNA: TGTGCCAGCGGGACAGGTTACAATGAGCAGTTCTTC. Translated, it gives CASGTGYNEQFF.

This clone was counted between two and nine times. The gene calls are TRBV5-6 and TRBJ1-6; D is ambiguous. This CDR3 is 16 amino acids long. Germline CDR1 is SGHDT and CDR2 is YYEEEE. Trimming took off 0 bases at V and 0 bases at J, with 7 bases between the two ends. The CDR3 DNA sequence: TGTGCCAGCAGCTTGGACTCAAGCTCCTATAATTCACCCCTCCACTTT. Translation: CASSLDSSSYNSPLHF.

The chain has TRBV5-1 and TRBJ2-5; D possibly corresponds to TRBD1 (5 bases). Germline assignment: CDR1 SGHRS and CDR2 YFSETQ. V was cut by 2 bases and J by 2 bases, with 13 bases left in between. The CDR3 consists of 15 residues. The CDR3 DNA follows: TGCGCCAGCAGCTTTTTCGGCCGACAGCAAGAGACCCAGTACTTC. It codes for CASSFFGRQQETQYF.

The V and J genes are TRBV29-1 and TRBJ2-3, with 8 bases fitting TRBD2. V shed 4 bases and J 2 bases; nucleotides not matched to a gene: 11. Germline CDR1 and CDR2: SQVTM and ANQGSEA. This CDR3 is built from 16 residues. The CDR3 nucleotides are TGCAGCGTTGGCGGGGATCGGGGGGGATACACAGATACGCAGTATTTT. It specifies CSVGGDRGGYTDTQYF.

This chain links TRBV2 with TRBJ2-2; 9 bases align to TRBD1. Germline V CDR1 and CDR2: SNHLY, FYNNEI. The CDR3 is 15 residues long. The J segment lost 7 bases and the V segment lost 5 bases, leaving 8 bases of the junction unmatched. The CDR3 protein is CASSRTGEVSGELFF. CDR3 bases: TGTGCCAGCAGTCGGACAGGGGAAGTGAGCGGGGAGCTGTTTTTT. The full variable domain, with the rest looked up from reference TRBV2 and TRBJ2-2, is EPEVTQTPSHQVTQMGQEVILRCVPISNHLYFYWYRQILGQKVEFLVSFYNNEISEKSEIFDDQFSVERPDGSNFTLKIRSTKLEDSAMYFCASSRTGEVSGELFFGEGSRLTVL.

The gene calls are TRBV9 and TRBJ1-1; 7 bases are a match to TRBD1. CDR3 length: 13 amino acids. Trimming cost V 4 bases and J 2 bases; bases outside gene matches: 2. In germline, CDR1 is SGDLS, CDR2 YYNGEE. The CDR3 protein is CASSRQGNTEAFF. Written as DNA, the CDR3 is TGTGCCAGCAGCAGACAGGGCAACACTGAAGCTTTCTTT.

The chain couples TRBV5-8 to TRBJ1-6, with D possibly TRBD1 on 5 matching bases. V was cut by 0 bases and J by 0 bases, with 16 bases left in between. Germline CDR1 and CDR2: SGHTS and YDEGEE. The CDR3 runs 19 residues. The CDR3 sequence: CASSLAKGLMSSYNSPLHF. The CDR3 DNA sequence: TGTGCCAGCAGCTTGGCGAAGGGACTGATGAGCTCCTATAATTCACCCCTCCACTTT.

The chain joins TRBV4-2 to TRBJ2-5; a weak D match, TRBD1 (6 bases). Germline V gene data show CDR1 as LGHNA and CDR2 as YNFKEQ. The CDR3 sequence is 13 residues long. V lost 4 bases to trimming and J lost 2 bases, with 8 bases between them. DNA for the CDR3: TGTGCCAGCAGCCGACAGGTTCAAGAGACCCAGTACTTC. This gives the protein CASSRQVQETQYF.